The 24 T cell receptor beta chains below come from one sample, sequenced in a study of cytomegalovirus exposure and HLA in healthy donors. PCR involved 60 Vbeta and 13 Jbeta primers. The assay was immunoSEQ multiplex PCR, and TCRdb's table has in-frame clones only and misses some. This sample has 120,000 or so clones; 50% to 75% occur once, and the top ten carry about 8.1%. Sequencing was performed on PBMCs. The origin of the receptors is a middle-aged woman in good health and CMV-seropositive.

This clone turned up a few times. A much larger clone differs by one base, so this may be a read error. This sequence joins TRBV4-1 and TRBJ2-3, with 10 nucleotides matching TRBD2. CDR1 and CDR2 (germline): MGHRA, YSYEKL. J gave up 2 bases and V 4 bases, and 15 bases lay outside the gene matches. CDR3 length equals 19 residues. CDR3 DNA sequence: TGCGCCAGCAGCCCCGGAGAGGCTAGCGGGAGTTTGAACACAGATACGCAGTATTTT. Its translation: CASSPGEASGSLNTDTQYF.

The rearrangement uses TRBV30 and TRBJ1-2; possible D gene TRBD1, 6 bases. V was trimmed by 0 bases and J by 8 bases, leaving 13 bases between them. This CDR3 spans 13 amino acids. Germline assignment: CDR1 GTSNPN and CDR2 SVGIG (reference sequence). CDR3 region: CAWSVGGAHGYTF. The CDR3 nucleotides are TGTGCCTGGAGTGTCGGGGGGGCTCACGGCTACACCTTC.

This clone has a handful of counts. This rearrangement joins TRBV4-2 to TRBJ1-4, with 9 nucleotides matching TRBD1. The V segment lost 1 base and the J segment 8 bases; nucleotides outside the gene matches: 5. Per germline, CDR1 LGHNA and CDR2 YNFKEQ. This CDR3 comprises 15 residues. The CDR3 loop reads CASSQGDRVEEKLFF. CDR3 DNA: TGTGCCAGCAGCCAAGGGGACAGGGTGGAAGAAAAACTGTTTTTT.

This sequence joins TRBV7-8 and TRBJ1-1, with D hard to call. Trimming cost V 2 bases and J 4 bases, with 14 bases left between them. The CDR3 covers 15 residues. Germline lookup yields CDR1 SGHVS and CDR2 FQNEAQ. In DNA form, the CDR3 reads TGTGCCAGCAGCTTATCCGAGCCCCTGAGCACTGAAGCTTTCTTT. The encoded protein is CASSLSEPLSTEAFF.

Details on this clone: One end of the junction varies from germline; a read error may be responsible. The chain joins TRBV15 to TRBJ1-2, with TRBD1 identical over 8 bases. The CDR3 sequence is 16 residues long. Per germline, CDR1 LNHNV and CDR2 YYDKDF (reference sequence). CDR3 sequence (DNA): TGTGCCACCAGCAGCGATGGACAGGGAATGGGGGCTGGCTACCCCTTC. It translates to CATSSDGQGMGAGYPF.

The rearrangement joins TRBV19 to TRBJ2-2; D remains unclear. Germline lookup yields CDR1 LNHDA and CDR2 SQIVND (reference sequence). This CDR3 has 13 residues. V was clipped by 10 bases and J by 4 bases, with 13 bases between them. In DNA, the CDR3 is TGTGCCACCACGGGTGGATTCACCGGGGAGCTGTTTTTT. Translating it yields CATTGGFTGELFF.

The rearrangement links TRBV19 to TRBJ2-7; TRBD2 agrees at 7 bases. The V segment lost 2 bases and the J segment 3 bases; nucleotides outside the gene matches: 1. Germline loops: CDR1 LNHDA, CDR2 SQIVND (reference sequence). The CDR3 spans 13 residues. The DNA for the CDR3 is TGTGCCAGTAGTATACCTAGCGGCTACGAGCAGTACTTC. Residues: CASSIPSGYEQYF.

The J gene is TRBJ1-1, the V gene TRBV9, with D unclear. CDR1 and CDR2 (germline): SGDLS, YYNGEE. This CDR3 comprises 15 residues. Trimming left V 4 bases short and J 1 base short, with 14 bases between. The CDR3 here is CASSPSGRENTEAFF. CDR3 nucleotide sequence: TGTGCCAGCAGCCCGTCTGGGCGAGAGAACACTGAAGCTTTCTTT.

V and J are TRBV19 and TRBJ1-1; the D gene is possibly TRBD1 (5 bases). CDR1 and CDR2 from the germline V gene are LNHDA and SQIVND (reference sequence). V shed 3 bases and J shed 4 bases, with 24 bases lying between them. The CDR3 extends over 18 amino acids. CDR3 nucleotides: TGTGCCAGTAGTATTCAGGGCATCGATCAGGGTTGGGCCACTGAAGCTTTCTTT. Its translation is CASSIQGIDQGWATEAFF.

This chain uses TRBV18 with TRBJ1-3; D remains ambiguous. CDR3 size: 18 residues. V gave up 1 base and J gave up 1 base, with 17 bases separating them. Germline CDR1 is KGHSH and CDR2 is LQKENI. This chain's CDR3 is CASSPLVPGAPSGNTIYF. The CDR3 nucleotides are TGTGCCAGCTCACCACTCGTACCAGGCGCGCCATCTGGAAACACCATATATTTT.

This clone was detected only a few times. J is TRBJ2-3 and V is TRBV9, with D possibly TRBD2 on 7 matching bases. V shed 4 bases and J shed 4 bases, with 19 bases lying between them. CDR3 length: 16 residues. CDR1 is SGDLS, CDR2 YYNGEE, per germline. The CDR3 spells CASSYKGGAGSDTQYF. CDR3 nucleotides: TGTGCCAGCAGCTACAAGGGGGGGGCTGGGTCAGATACGCAGTATTTT.

This clone was seen a handful of times. The chain recombines TRBV30 with TRBJ1-3; D unresolved. Germline V CDR1 and CDR2: GTSNPN, SVGIG (reference sequence). The CDR3 spans 15 residues. Trimming shortened V by 3 bases and J by 0 bases, and 12 bases separated the two germline ends. The CDR3 loop reads CAWRGGLGSGNTIYF. The CDR3 DNA reads as TGTGCCTGGAGAGGAGGGTTAGGCTCTGGAAACACCATATATTTT.

This clone was detected a few times. The chain recombines TRBV5-1 with TRBJ2-5; 8 bases are shared with TRBD1. J was trimmed by 3 bases and V by 0 bases; bases with no gene match: 1. The CDR3 runs 14 residues. Germline CDR1 and CDR2: SGHRS and YFSETQ. CDR3 nucleotide sequence: TGCGCCAGCAGCTTGGGGACAGGGAAAGAGACCCAGTACTTC. This gives the protein CASSLGTGKETQYF.

This clone occurred a few times. The chain employs TRBV5-1 and TRBJ1-2, with 8 bases that match TRBD1. Germline V gene data show CDR1 as SGHRS and CDR2 as YFSETQ. CDR3 length: 15 amino acids. Unmatched junction bases numbered 11, after V lost 4 bases and J lost 6 bases. The CDR3 DNA follows: TGCGCCAGCAGCGTGACAGGGGCGGCTAGTGATGGCTACACCTTC. It encodes CASSVTGAASDGYTF.

The chain combines TRBV7-8 with TRBJ2-2, with TRBD2 identical over 9 bases. This CDR3 is built from 15 residues. With 5 bases clipped from V and 6 bases from J, the junction kept 7 bases outside the gene matches. Germline CDR1 and CDR2: SGHVS and FQNEAQ. The CDR3 DNA sequence: TGTGCCAGCAGCGCACCGGGACTAGCCCCCGGGGAGCTGTTTTTT. Translating gives CASSAPGLAPGELFF. The full variable domain, its missing parts supplied by reference TRBV7-8 and TRBJ2-2, is GAGVSQSPRYKVAKRGQDVALRCDPISGHVSLFWYQQALGQGPEFLTYFQNEAQLDKSGLPSDRFFAERPEGSVSTLKIQRTQQEDSAVYLCASSAPGLAPGELFFGEGSRLTVL.

The V gene is TRBV6-6, the J gene TRBJ1-4, with D possibly TRBD1 on 5 matching bases. CDR3 size: 14 residues. V lost 6 bases and J lost 2, with 10 bases in between. CDR1 MNHNY and CDR2 SVGAGI come from the germline V gene (reference sequence). Written as DNA, the CDR3 is TGTGCCAGCAGACCGGGACTTACTAATGAAAAACTGTTTTTT. Its protein product is CASRPGLTNEKLFF.

The chain combines TRBV7-3 with TRBJ1-1; D is ambiguous. This CDR3 comprises 14 residues. Germline V gene sequence: CDR1 SGHTA, CDR2 FQGTGA. Trimming stripped 6 bases from V and 1 base from J, with 12 bases between. The CDR3 reads CASRPPGENTEAFF. The CDR3 region has the DNA TGTGCCAGCAGGCCCCCCGGTGAGAACACTGAAGCTTTCTTT.

The chain has TRBV6-6 and TRBJ2-5; 9 bases are shared with TRBD1. Germline V gene sequence: CDR1 MNHNY, CDR2 SVGAGI (reference sequence). The junction had 0 bases not matched to a gene; V was cut back by 5 bases and J by 5 bases. The CDR3 is 12 residues long. CDR3 protein: CASSDRGETQYF. The CDR3 DNA sequence: TGTGCCAGCAGTGACAGGGGGGAGACCCAGTACTTC.

The chain is built from TRBV27 and TRBJ2-4, with D possibly TRBD2 on 6 matching bases. V was pared by 8 bases and J by 0 bases, with 11 bases between. This CDR3 is built from 14 residues. The germline V gene has CDR1 MNHEY and CDR2 SMNVEV (reference sequence). The CDR3 loop reads CASWGELAKNIQYF. For the CDR3, the DNA is TGTGCCAGCTGGGGGGAACTAGCCAAAAACATTCAGTACTTC.

The chain is built from TRBV30 and TRBJ2-7, with 9 bases matching TRBD1. The ends lost 7 bases at V and 6 bases at J; junction bases unmatched: 10. Germline V gene sequence: CDR1 GTSNPN, CDR2 SVGIG (reference sequence). The CDR3 is 13 residues long. The CDR3 DNA sequence: TGTGCCTCCCGAACAGGGGGCACGGGCGAGCAGTACTTC. Translated, it gives CASRTGGTGEQYF.

The CDR3 region has the DNA TGTGCCAGCAGTTTGGGACAGGGGAATGAGCAGTTCTTC. Amino acid sequence: CASSLGQGNEQFF. This sequence joins TRBV28 and TRBJ2-1, with TRBD1 matching 10 bases. This CDR3 region has 13 residues. CDR1 is MDHEN, CDR2 SYDVKM, per germline. V trimming: 3 bases; J trimming: 7 bases; junction bases outside the gene matches: 0.

This clone occurred once. This rearrangement joins TRBV10-2 to TRBJ1-5; 7 bases map to TRBD1. This CDR3 comprises 14 residues. V lost 6 bases to trimming and J lost 3 bases; unmatched junction nucleotides: 5. Germline V gives CDR1 WSHSY, CDR2 SAAADI. CDR3 DNA: TGCGCCAGCAGAGGGGACAGTTCCAATCAGCCCCAGCATTTT. Translation: CASRGDSSNQPQHF.

The gene calls are TRBV30 and TRBJ1-5; 7 nucleotides match TRBD1. Per germline, CDR1 GTSNPN and CDR2 SVGIG (reference sequence). The junction had 15 bases not matched to a gene; V was cut back by 5 bases and J by 2 bases. This CDR3 spans 17 amino acids. CDR3 sequence reads: CAWSTQGTLYGNQPQHF. CDR3 DNA sequence: TGTGCCTGGTCAACACAGGGGACCCTGTACGGCAATCAGCCCCAGCATTTT.

This clone appeared a few times. The genes are TRBV28 and TRBJ1-2, with a tentative D call TRBD1 (5 bases). With 7 bases removed from V and 3 bases from J, the gap between germline ends came to 12 bases. Germline CDR1 and CDR2: MDHEN and SYDVKM. This CDR3 is built from 13 residues. In nucleotides, the CDR3 is TGTGCCAGCACCGCCTTAGGGGACTATGGCTACACCTTC. It specifies CASTALGDYGYTF.